This TCR beta chain came from a study of cytomegalovirus exposure and HLA in healthy donors. Study outcomes and limitations: Per a later analysis, fewer than 20,000 TCR beta sequences showed association with HLA alleles at 0.05 false discovery rate. The authors listed approximately 150 TCR beta chains as cytomegalovirus-associated.

PCR involved 60 Vbeta and 13 Jbeta primers. Produced via immunoSEQ multiplex PCR; TCRdb's table is partial and in-frame only. The sample has some 130,000 clones; over 60% are singletons. CDR3 length equals 14 residues. In germline, CDR1 is SGHAT, CDR2 FQNNGV. Germline trimming cut 3 bases from V and 3 bases from J; bases unmatched to any gene: 1. Healthy donors of bone marrow made up the group. This clone came up once. Its antigen is still unknown. This clonotype was sampled from a man in his thirties or forties in good health and CMV-seronegative. The chain has TRBV11-2 and TRBJ2-3; 9 nucleotides align to TRBD2. Source material: PBMCs. CDR3 in DNA: TGTGCCAGCAGCTTTAGCGGGAGAACAGATACGCAGTATTTT. This codes for CASSFSGRTDTQYF.